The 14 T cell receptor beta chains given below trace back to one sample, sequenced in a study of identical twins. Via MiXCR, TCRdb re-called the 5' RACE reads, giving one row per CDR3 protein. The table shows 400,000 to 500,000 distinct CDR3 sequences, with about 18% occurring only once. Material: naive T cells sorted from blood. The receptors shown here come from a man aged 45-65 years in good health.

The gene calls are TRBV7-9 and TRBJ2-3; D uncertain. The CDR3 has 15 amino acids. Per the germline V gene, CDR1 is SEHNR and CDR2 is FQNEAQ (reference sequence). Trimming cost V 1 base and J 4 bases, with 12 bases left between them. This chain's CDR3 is CASSLDPLQADTQYF. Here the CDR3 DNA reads TGTGCCAGCAGCTTAGACCCGCTCCAGGCAGATACGCAGTATTTT. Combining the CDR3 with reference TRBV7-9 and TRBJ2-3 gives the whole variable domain DTGVSQNPRHKITKRGQNVTFRCDPISEHNRLYWYRQTLGQGPEFLTYFQNEAQLEKSRLLSDRFSAERPKGSFSTLEIQRTEQGDSAMYLCASSLDPLQADTQYFGPGTRLTVL.

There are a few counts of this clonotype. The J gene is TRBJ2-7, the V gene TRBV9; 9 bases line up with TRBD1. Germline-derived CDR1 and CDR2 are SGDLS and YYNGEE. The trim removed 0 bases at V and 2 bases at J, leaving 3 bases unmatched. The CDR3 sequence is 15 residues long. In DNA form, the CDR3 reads TGTGCCAGCAGCGTAGGGACAGGGGTAGCCTACGAGCAGTACTTC. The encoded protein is CASSVGTGVAYEQYF.

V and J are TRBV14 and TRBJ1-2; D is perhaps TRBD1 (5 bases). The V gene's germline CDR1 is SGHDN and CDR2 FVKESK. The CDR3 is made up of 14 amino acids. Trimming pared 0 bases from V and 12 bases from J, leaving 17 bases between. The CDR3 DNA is TGTGCCAGCAGCCAAGATTCTGCGAGGACACCGGACACCTTC. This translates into CASSQDSARTPDTF.

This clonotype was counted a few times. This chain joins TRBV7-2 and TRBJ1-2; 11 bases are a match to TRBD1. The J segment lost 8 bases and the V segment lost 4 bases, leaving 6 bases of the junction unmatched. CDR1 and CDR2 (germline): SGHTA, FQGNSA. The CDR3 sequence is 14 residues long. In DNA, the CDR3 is TGTGCCAGCAGCTACGGACAGGGGGCGGAAGGCTACACCTTC. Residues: CASSYGQGAEGYTF.

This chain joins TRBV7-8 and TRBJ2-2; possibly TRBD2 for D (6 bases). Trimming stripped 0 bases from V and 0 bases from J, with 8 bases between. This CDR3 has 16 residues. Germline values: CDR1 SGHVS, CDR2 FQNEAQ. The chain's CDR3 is CASSLAGTPNTGELFF. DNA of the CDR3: TGTGCCAGCAGCTTAGCTGGGACTCCGAACACCGGGGAGCTGTTTTTT. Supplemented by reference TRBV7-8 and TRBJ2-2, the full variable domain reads GAGVSQSPRYKVAKRGQDVALRCDPISGHVSLFWYQQALGQGPEFLTYFQNEAQLDKSGLPSDRFFAERPEGSVSTLKIQRTQQEDSAVYLCASSLAGTPNTGELFFGEGSRLTVL.

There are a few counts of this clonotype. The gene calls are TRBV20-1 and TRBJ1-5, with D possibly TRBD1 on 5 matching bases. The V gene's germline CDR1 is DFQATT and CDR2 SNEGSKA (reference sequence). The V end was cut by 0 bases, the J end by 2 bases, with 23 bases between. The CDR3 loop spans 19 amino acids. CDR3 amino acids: CSARDVGRGPSHGNQPQHF. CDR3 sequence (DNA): TGCAGTGCTAGAGATGTCGGGCGGGGACCGAGTCATGGCAATCAGCCCCAGCATTTT.

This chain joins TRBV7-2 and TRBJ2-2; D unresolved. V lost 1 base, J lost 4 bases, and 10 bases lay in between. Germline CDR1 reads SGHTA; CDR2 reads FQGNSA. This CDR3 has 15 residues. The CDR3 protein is CASSLVQRSTGELFF. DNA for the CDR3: TGTGCCAGCAGCTTAGTACAGCGAAGCACCGGGGAGCTGTTTTTT.

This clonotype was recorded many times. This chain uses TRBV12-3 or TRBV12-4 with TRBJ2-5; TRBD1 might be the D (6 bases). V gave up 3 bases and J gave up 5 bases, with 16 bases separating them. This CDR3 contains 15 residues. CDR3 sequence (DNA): TGTGCCAGCAGTTTTTGGTCAGGGGCGCGGGAGACCCAGTACTTC. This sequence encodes CASSFWSGARETQYF.

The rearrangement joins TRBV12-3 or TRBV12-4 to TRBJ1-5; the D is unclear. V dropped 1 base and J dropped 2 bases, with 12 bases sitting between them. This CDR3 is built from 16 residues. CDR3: CASSLGRAYGNQPQHF. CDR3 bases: TGTGCCAGCAGTTTAGGTAGGGCTTATGGCAATCAGCCCCAGCATTTT.

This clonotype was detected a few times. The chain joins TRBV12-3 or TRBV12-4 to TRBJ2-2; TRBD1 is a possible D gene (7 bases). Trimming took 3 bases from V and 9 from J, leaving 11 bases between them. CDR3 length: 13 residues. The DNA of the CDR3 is TGTGCCAGCAGTTTGGAGGGGGCCAGGGAGCTGTTTTTT. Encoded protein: CASSLEGARELFF.

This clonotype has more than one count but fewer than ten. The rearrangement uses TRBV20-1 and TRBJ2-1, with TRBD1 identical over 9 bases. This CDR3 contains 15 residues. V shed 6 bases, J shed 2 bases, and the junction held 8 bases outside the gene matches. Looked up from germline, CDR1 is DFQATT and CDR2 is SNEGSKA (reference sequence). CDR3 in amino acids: CSAPGGTGTYNEQFF. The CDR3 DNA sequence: TGCAGTGCCCCGGGTGGGACAGGGACCTACAATGAGCAGTTCTTC.

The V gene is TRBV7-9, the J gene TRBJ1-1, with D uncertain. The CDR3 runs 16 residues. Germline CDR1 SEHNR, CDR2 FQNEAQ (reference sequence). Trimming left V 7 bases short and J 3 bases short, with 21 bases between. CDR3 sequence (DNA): TGTGCCAGCACCATAGGTCCTTTTACCAAGGACACTGAAGCTTTCTTT. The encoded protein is CASTIGPFTKDTEAFF.

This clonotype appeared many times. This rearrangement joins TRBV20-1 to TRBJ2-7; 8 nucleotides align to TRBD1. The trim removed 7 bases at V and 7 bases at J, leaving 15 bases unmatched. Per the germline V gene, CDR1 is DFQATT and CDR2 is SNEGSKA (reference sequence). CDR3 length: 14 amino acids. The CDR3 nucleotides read TGCAGTGTTACCGGGACAGGCCCCTCAGGGGAGCAGTACTTC. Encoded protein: CSVTGTGPSGEQYF.

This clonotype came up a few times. The CDR3 coding sequence is TGCAGTGCTAGCCGGCGGGCTCAAGAGACCCAGTACTTC. Its protein product is CSASRRAQETQYF. V is TRBV20-1 and J is TRBJ2-5, with D possibly being TRBD2 (5 bases). The CDR3 runs 13 residues. The V gene lost 3 bases and the J gene lost 2 bases, with 10 bases spanning the gap. The germline V gene has CDR1 DFQATT and CDR2 SNEGSKA (reference sequence).